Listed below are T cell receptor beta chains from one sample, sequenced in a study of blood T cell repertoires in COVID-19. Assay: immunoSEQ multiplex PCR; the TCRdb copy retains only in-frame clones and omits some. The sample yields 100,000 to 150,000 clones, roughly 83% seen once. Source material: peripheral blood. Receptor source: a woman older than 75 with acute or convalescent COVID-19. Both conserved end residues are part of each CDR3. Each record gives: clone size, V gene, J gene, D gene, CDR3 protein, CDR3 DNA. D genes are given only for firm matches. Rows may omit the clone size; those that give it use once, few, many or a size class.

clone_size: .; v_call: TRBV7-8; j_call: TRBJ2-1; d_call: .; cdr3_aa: CASSSYREYNEQFF; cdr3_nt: TGTGCCAGCAGCTCCTATCGAGAGTACAATGAGCAGTTCTTC
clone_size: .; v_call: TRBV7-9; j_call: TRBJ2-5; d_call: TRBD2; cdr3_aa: CASSLGGGRVQETQYF; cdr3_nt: TGTGCCAGCAGCTTAGGCGGGGGGCGAGTCCAAGAGACCCAGTACTTC
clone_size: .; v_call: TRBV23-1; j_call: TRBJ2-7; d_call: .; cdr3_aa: CASVGQAYEQYF; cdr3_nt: TGCGCCAGCGTGGGCCAGGCCTACGAGCAGTACTTC
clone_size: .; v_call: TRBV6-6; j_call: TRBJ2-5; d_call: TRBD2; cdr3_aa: CASSSGLALMGETQYF; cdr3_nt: TGTGCCAGCAGTTCAGGACTAGCCCTCATGGGAGAGACCCAGTACTTC
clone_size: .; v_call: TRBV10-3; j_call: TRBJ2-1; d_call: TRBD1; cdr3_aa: CAITGQGVYNEQFF; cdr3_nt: TGTGCCATCACGGGACAGGGCGTATACAATGAGCAGTTCTTC
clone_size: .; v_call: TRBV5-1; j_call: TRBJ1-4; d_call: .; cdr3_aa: CASSDPDVGATNEKLFF; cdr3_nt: TGCGCCAGCAGCGATCCCGACGTGGGCGCAACTAATGAAAAACTGTTTTTT
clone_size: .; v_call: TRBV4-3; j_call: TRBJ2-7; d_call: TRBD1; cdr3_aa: CASSQDRNRGTYEQYF; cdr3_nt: TGCGCCAGCAGCCAAGATCGTAACAGGGGGACCTACGAGCAGTACTTC
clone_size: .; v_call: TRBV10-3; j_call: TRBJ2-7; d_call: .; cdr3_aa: CAIALQGYEQYF; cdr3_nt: TGTGCCATCGCCCTACAGGGCTACGAGCAGTACTTC
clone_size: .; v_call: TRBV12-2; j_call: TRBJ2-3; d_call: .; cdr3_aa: CASRLEPGDTQYF; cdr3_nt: TGTGCAAGTCGCTTAGAACCGGGAGATACGCAGTATTTT
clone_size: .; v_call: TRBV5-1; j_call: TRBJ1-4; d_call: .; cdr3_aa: CASSLGRPNEKLFF; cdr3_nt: TGCGCCAGCAGCTTGGGCAGGCCTAATGAAAAACTGTTTTTT
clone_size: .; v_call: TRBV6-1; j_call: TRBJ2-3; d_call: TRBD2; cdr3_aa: CASSEHPPPSGSSADTQYF; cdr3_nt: TGTGCCAGCAGTGAACATCCTCCCCCTAGCGGGAGTTCGGCGGATACGCAGTATTTT
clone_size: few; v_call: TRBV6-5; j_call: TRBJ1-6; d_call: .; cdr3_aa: CASSYGPVNSPLHF; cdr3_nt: TGTGCCAGCAGTTATGGGCCAGTGAATTCACCCCTCCACTTT
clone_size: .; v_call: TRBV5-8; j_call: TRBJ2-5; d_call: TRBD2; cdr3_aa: CASRPASGRGQETQYF; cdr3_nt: TGTGCCAGCAGACCCGCTAGCGGGAGGGGACAAGAGACCCAGTACTTC
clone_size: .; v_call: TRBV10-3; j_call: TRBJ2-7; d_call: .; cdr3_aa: CAISHPASSYEQYF; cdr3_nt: TGTGCCATCAGCCACCCAGCTAGTTCCTACGAGCAGTACTTC
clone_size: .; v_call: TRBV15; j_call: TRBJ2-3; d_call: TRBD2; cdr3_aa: CATSRDRWLAGDRTDTQYF; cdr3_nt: TGTGCCACCAGCAGAGACCGTTGGTTGGCGGGGGATCGCACAGATACGCAGTATTTT
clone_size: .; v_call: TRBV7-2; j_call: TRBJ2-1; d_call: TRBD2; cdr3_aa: CASSFRAGGPGNEQFF; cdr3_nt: TGTGCCAGCAGCTTTAGAGCGGGAGGCCCGGGCAATGAGCAGTTCTTC
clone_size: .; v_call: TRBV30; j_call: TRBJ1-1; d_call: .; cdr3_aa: CVWRGEENTEAFF; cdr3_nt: TGTGTCTGGCGGGGGGAGGAGAACACTGAAGCTTTCTTT
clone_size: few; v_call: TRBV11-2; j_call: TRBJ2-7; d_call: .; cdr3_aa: CASSLGVLTYEQYF; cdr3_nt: TGTGCCAGCAGCTTGGGCGTTCTCACCTACGAGCAGTACTTC
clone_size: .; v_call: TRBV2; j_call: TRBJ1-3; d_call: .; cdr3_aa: CALGGPSGNTIYF; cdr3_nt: TGTGCCCTGGGGGGACCCTCTGGAAACACCATATATTTT
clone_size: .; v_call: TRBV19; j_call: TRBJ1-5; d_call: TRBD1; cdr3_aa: CASSMRTGINQPQHF; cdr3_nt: TGTGCCAGTAGTATGAGGACAGGGATCAATCAGCCCCAGCATTTT
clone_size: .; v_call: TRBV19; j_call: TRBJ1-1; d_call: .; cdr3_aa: CASSTAGTNTEAFF; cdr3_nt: TGTGCCAGTAGTACGGCCGGGACAAACACTGAAGCTTTCTTT
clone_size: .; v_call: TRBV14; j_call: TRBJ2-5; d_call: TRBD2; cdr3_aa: CASSQVSLAGVETQYF; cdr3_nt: TGTGCCAGCAGCCAAGTCAGCCTAGCGGGAGTTGAGACCCAGTACTTC
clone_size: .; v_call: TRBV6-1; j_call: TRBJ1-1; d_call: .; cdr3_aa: CASSETGATEAFF; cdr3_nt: TGTGCCAGCAGTGAAACAGGAGCCACTGAAGCTTTCTTT
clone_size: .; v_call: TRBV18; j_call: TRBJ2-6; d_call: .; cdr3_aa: CASSPENFVSISGANVLTF; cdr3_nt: TGTGCCAGCTCACCAGAGAACTTCGTTTCGATTTCTGGGGCCAACGTCCTGACTTTC
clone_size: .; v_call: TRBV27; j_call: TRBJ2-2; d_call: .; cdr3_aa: CASSYQTGNTGELFF; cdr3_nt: TGTGCCAGCAGTTACCAGACAGGGAACACCGGGGAGCTGTTTTTT
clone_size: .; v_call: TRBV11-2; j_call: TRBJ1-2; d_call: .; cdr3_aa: CASSLDGRGIGYTF; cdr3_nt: TGTGCCAGCAGCTTAGATGGAAGGGGTATAGGCTACACCTTC
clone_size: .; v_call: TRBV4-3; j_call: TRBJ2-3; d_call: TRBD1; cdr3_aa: CASSQDGRDRVPDTQYF; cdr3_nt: TGCGCCAGCAGCCAAGATGGTCGGGACAGGGTTCCAGATACGCAGTATTTT
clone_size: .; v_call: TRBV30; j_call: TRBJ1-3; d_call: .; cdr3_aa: CAWTVPGHSGNTIYF; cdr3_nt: TGTGCCTGGACGGTACCAGGCCACTCTGGAAACACCATATATTTT
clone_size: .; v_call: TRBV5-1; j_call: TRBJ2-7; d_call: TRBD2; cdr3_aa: CASSFILAGGREQYF; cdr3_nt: TGCGCCAGCAGCTTCATCCTAGCGGGGGGGCGCGAGCAGTACTTC
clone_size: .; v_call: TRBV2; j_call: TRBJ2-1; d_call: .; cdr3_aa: CASRSPRDFFVNEQFF; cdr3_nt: TGTGCCAGCAGATCACCCAGGGACTTCTTCGTGAATGAGCAGTTCTTC
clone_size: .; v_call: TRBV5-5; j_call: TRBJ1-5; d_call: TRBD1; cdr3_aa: CASSLSGGNSNQPQHF; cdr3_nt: TGTGCCAGCAGCTTATCAGGGGGGAACAGCAATCAGCCCCAGCATTTT
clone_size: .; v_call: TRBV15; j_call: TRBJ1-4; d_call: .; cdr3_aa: CATSRDREPEQPNEKLFF; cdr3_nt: TGTGCCACCAGCAGAGATCGGGAGCCGGAACAGCCAAATGAAAAACTGTTTTTT
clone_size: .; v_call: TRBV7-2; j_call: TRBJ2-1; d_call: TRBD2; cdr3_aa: CASSFHGGGPSEQFF; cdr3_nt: TGTGCCAGCAGCTTCCACGGGGGGGGGCCGAGTGAGCAGTTCTTC
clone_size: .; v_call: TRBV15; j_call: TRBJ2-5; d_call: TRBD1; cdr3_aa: CATSQRARGQETQYF; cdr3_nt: TGTGCCACCAGCCAGAGGGCCAGGGGGCAGGAGACCCAGTACTTC
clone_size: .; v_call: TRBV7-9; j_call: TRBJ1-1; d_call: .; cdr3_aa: CASSFSTGEAFF; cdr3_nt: TGTGCCAGCAGCTTCTCGACAGGTGAAGCTTTCTTT
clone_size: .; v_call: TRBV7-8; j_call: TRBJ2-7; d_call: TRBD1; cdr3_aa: CASSPGQGAIFSYEQYF; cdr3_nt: TGTGCCAGCAGCCCTGGACAGGGGGCAATATTCTCCTACGAGCAGTACTTC
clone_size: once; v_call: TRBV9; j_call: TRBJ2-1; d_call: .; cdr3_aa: CASSVDPGGEWRNEQFF; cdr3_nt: TGTGCCAGCAGCGTAGACCCTGGAGGGGAGTGGCGCAATGAGCAGTTCTTC
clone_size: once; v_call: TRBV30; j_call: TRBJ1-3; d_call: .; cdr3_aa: CAWSRRIFSGNTIYF; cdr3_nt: TGTGCCTGGAGTCGGAGGATTTTCTCTGGAAACACCATATATTTT
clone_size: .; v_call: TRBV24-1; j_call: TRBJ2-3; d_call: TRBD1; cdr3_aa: CATSDSRQGLGTDTQYF; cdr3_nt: TGTGCCACCAGTGATTCCCGACAGGGGCTCGGCACAGATACGCAGTATTTT
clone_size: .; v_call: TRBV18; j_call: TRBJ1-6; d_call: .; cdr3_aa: CASARQGYDSPLHF; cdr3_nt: TGTGCCAGCGCACGTCAGGGGTACGATTCACCCCTCCACTTT
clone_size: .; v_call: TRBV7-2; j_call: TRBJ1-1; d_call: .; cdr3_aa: CASSFGGRTEAFF; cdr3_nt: TGTGCCAGCAGCTTCGGAGGGAGGACTGAAGCTTTCTTT
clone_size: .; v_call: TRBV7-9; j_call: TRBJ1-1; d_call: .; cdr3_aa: CASIRTANTEAFF; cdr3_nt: TGTGCCAGCATTAGGACAGCGAACACTGAAGCTTTCTTT
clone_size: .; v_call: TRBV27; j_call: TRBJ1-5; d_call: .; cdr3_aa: CASSWGQNSNQPQHF; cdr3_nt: TGTGCCAGCAGTTGGGGACAAAATAGCAATCAGCCCCAGCATTTT
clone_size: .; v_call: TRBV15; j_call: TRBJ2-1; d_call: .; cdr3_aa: CATSRDFTGSNEQFF; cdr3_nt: TGTGCCACCAGCAGAGACTTCACAGGGTCCAATGAGCAGTTCTTC
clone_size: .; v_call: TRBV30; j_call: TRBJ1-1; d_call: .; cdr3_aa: CAGGWAEGTEAFF; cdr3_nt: TGTGCCGGGGGGTGGGCGGAGGGCACTGAAGCTTTCTTT
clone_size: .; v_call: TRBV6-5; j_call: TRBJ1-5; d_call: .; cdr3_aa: CASRSQGSNQPQHF; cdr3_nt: TGTGCCAGCAGATCACAGGGCAGCAATCAGCCCCAGCATTTT
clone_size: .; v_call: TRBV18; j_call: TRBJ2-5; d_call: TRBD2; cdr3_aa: CASSPPGLAGAQETQYF; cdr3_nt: TGTGCCAGCTCACCACCGGGACTAGCGGGGGCCCAAGAGACCCAGTACTTC
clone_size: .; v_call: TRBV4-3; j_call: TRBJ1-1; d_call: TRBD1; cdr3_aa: CASSRGDRVRTEAFF; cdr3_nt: TGCGCCAGCAGCCGAGGGGACAGGGTTCGTACTGAAGCTTTCTTT
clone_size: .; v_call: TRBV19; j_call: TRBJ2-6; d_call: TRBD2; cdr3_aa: CATSSAGSRSGANVLTF; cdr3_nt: TGTGCCACCAGTTCAGCGGGGAGCCGGTCTGGGGCCAACGTCCTGACTTTC
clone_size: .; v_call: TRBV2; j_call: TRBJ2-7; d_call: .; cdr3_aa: CASSGHGMPYEQYF; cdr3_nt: TGTGCCAGCAGCGGCCACGGGATGCCCTACGAGCAGTACTTC
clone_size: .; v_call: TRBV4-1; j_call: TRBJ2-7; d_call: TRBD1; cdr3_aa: CASSQDPPGQGGYEQYF; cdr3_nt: TGCGCCAGCAGCCAAGACCCCCCGGGACAGGGGGGCTACGAGCAGTACTTC
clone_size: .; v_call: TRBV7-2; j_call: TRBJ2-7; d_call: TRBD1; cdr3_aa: CASSSSHRGNEQYF; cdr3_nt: TGTGCCAGCAGCTCCTCCCACAGGGGCAACGAGCAGTACTTC
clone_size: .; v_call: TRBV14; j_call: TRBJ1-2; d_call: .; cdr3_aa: CASSPEGSGYTF; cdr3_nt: TGTGCCAGCAGCCCCGAAGGGAGCGGCTACACCTTC
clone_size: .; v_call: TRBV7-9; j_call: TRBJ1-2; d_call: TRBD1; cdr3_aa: CASSSGQALYGYTF; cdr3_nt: TGTGCCAGCAGTTCGGGACAGGCCCTCTATGGCTACACCTTC
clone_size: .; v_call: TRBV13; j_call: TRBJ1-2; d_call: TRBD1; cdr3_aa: CASGPGGTGYTF; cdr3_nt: TGTGCCAGCGGGCCAGGGGGCACTGGCTACACCTTC
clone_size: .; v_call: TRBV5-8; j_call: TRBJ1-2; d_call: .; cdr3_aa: CASSPLPGSYGYTF; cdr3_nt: TGTGCCAGCAGCCCTCTGCCGGGTTCCTATGGCTACACCTTC